This T cell receptor (beta chain) was observed in a study of blood T cells in healthy people across ages. The authors ran a second PCR of about 6 to 11 cycles using a sample-barcoded 5' primer and a J-beta primer mix. The template-switch adaptor, which had 12 random nucleotides, put a tag on each cDNA molecule. TCRdb re-analysed the 5' RACE reads in MiXCR, keeping a single row per CDR3 protein. The top ten clones hold more than 6% of a sample with roughly 1,700,000 distinct CDR3 sequences, 28% of them seen once. Investigators took about 10 milliliters of peripheral blood from every donor. A minimum of 6 micrograms of total RNA was extracted per sample. This TCR was recovered from a woman in her twenties or thirties in good health. The material sequenced was blood.

The CDR3 is CASSGRGDREKEGYGYTF. CDR3 bases: TGTGCCAGCAGCGGCCGGGGAGACAGGGAGAAAGAAGGGTATGGCTACACCTTC. The chain recombines TRBV9 with TRBJ1-2; TRBD1 matches 7 bases. The CDR3 totals 18 residues. V was clipped by 3 bases and J by 5 bases; unmatched bases: 19. Germline V CDR1 and CDR2: SGDLS, YYNGEE.